This entry lists 27 T cell receptor beta chains sequenced from one sample in a study of cytotoxic CD8 clonotypes in ibrutinib-treated CLL. Sequencing used immunoSEQ multiplex PCR; TCRdb keeps in-frame clones, though not all of them. The table lists several thousand clones, around 74% of them singletons. The sequences come from PBMCs, collected before ibrutinib treatment. The origin of the receptors is a human donor with chronic lymphocytic leukemia.

The V and J genes are TRBV7-9 and TRBJ2-3; 8 nucleotides line up with TRBD1. The CDR3 sequence is 18 residues long. Looked up from germline, CDR1 is SEHNR and CDR2 is FQNEAQ (reference sequence). The V segment lost 4 bases and the J segment 0 bases; nucleotides outside the gene matches: 12. Written as DNA, the CDR3 is TGTGCCAGCAGCTCACGAGAGAGGACAGGGACTAGCACAGATACGCAGTATTTT. This translates into CASSSRERTGTSTDTQYF.

The chain links TRBV6-1 to TRBJ2-7, with TRBD2 identical over 12 bases. Trimming took 10 bases from V and 3 from J; bases not matched to a gene: 10. Germline CDR1 is MNHNS and CDR2 is SASEGT. This CDR3 spans 15 amino acids. The CDR3 loop is CATSRATSGSYEQYF. The CDR3 nucleotides read TGTGCCACCAGCCGGGCGACTAGCGGGAGCTACGAGCAGTACTTC.

This clone was counted only a few times. The rearrangement joins TRBV18 to TRBJ2-2; 9 nucleotides match TRBD2. The CDR3 runs 16 residues. Germline-derived CDR1 and CDR2 are KGHSH and LQKENI. V shed 4 bases, J shed 1 base, and the junction held 4 bases outside the gene matches. The CDR3 loop reads CASSRASGKNTGELFF. The CDR3 region has the DNA TGTGCCAGCTCACGGGCTAGCGGGAAGAACACCGGGGAGCTGTTTTTT.

The rearrangement links TRBV9 to TRBJ1-4, with 7 bases fitting TRBD1. The CDR3 spans 14 residues. Trimming took 5 bases from V and 4 from J; bases not matched to a gene: 5. Germline V gene data show CDR1 as SGDLS and CDR2 as YYNGEE. CDR3 coding DNA: TGTGCCAGCAGTCGGGACAGTGGTAATGAAAAACTGTTTTTT. Translation: CASSRDSGNEKLFF.

This rearrangement joins TRBV2 to TRBJ1-4; D not certain. The germline CDR1 and CDR2 sequences are SNHLY and FYNNEI. There are 14 residues in the CDR3. V was cut by 6 bases and J by 8 bases, with 16 bases left in between. The CDR3 region is CASSDKRSEEKLFF. CDR3 nucleotides: TGTGCCAGCAGCGACAAAAGGTCGGAGGAAAAACTGTTTTTT.

The V and J genes are TRBV6-5 and TRBJ2-2, with 11 bases identical to TRBD1. The junction had 0 bases not matched to a gene; V was cut back by 2 bases and J by 4 bases. The germline V gene encodes CDR1 MNHEY and CDR2 SVGAGI. The CDR3 has 15 residues. The CDR3 sequence: CASSYGQGATGELFF. The CDR3 DNA is TGTGCCAGCAGTTACGGACAGGGGGCCACCGGGGAGCTGTTTTTT.

The chain uses TRBV5-1 and TRBJ2-1; 7 nucleotides line up with TRBD2. The length of the CDR3 is 14 residues. The germline V gene encodes CDR1 SGHRS and CDR2 YFSETQ. The V and J ends lost 0 bases and 4 bases, in that order; junction bases with no gene match: 1. In nucleotides, the CDR3 is TGCGCCAGCAGCTTGGGACTAGCTTACAATGAGCAGTTCTTC. It is translated as CASSLGLAYNEQFF.

The table lists this clone with a count of one. The chain uses TRBV2 and TRBJ2-1, with a weak D call TRBD2 (8 bases). This CDR3 has 15 residues. Trimming left V 7 bases short and J 8 bases short, with 21 bases between. Looked up from germline, CDR1 is SNHLY and CDR2 is FYNNEI. This CDR3 is CASTWGLGGRDEQFF. Here the CDR3 DNA reads TGTGCCAGCACTTGGGGACTAGGGGGCCGTGATGAGCAGTTCTTC.

Written as DNA, the CDR3 is TGTGCCAGCAGCTTAGAGGGGGTGGTGAACACTGAAGCTTTCTTT. It encodes CASSLEGVVNTEAFF. This chain connects TRBV7-3 to TRBJ1-1, with D perhaps matching TRBD1 (6 bases). Trimming left V 2 bases short and J 0 bases short, with 10 bases between. Germline V gene sequence: CDR1 SGHTA, CDR2 FQGTGA. The CDR3 sequence is 15 residues long.

The chain joins TRBV20-1 to TRBJ1-2, with D unclear. From germline, CDR1 is DFQATT and CDR2 SNEGSKA (reference sequence). This CDR3 is built from 9 residues. The CDR3 DNA reads as TGCATCGGGGATGATGGCTACACCTTC. This codes for CIGDDGYTF.

This clone has just a few counts. This chain links TRBV28 with TRBJ1-5; TRBD1 matches 8 bases. The V gene end was trimmed by 5 bases and the J gene end by 5 bases; junction bases not matched to a gene: 2. CDR3 length: 13 amino acids. Germline CDR1 MDHEN, CDR2 SYDVKM. DNA of the CDR3: TGTGCCAGCAGTACAGGGGGGGATCAGCCCCAGCATTTT. Translated, it gives CASSTGGDQPQHF.

Written as DNA, the CDR3 is TGTGCCAGTAGTATAGCAGGGGGACGGGAGCAGTACTTC. Its protein product is CASSIAGGREQYF. This rearrangement joins TRBV19 to TRBJ2-7; 7 bases agree with TRBD1. The V segment lost 1 base and the J segment 7 bases; nucleotides outside the gene matches: 4. The CDR3 is made up of 13 amino acids. The V gene's germline CDR1 is LNHDA and CDR2 SQIVND (reference sequence).

The V call is TRBV28, the J call TRBJ2-3; 9 nucleotides align to TRBD2. Trimming took 6 bases from V and 4 from J; bases not matched to a gene: 8. There are 15 residues in the CDR3. Per the germline V gene, CDR1 is MDHEN and CDR2 is SYDVKM. The CDR3 sequence is CASRVAGAGADTQYF. In nucleotides, the CDR3 is TGTGCCAGCAGGGTAGCGGGAGCCGGGGCAGATACGCAGTATTTT.

The chain joins TRBV9 to TRBJ1-1, with D perhaps TRBD1 (5 bases). Trimming took 4 bases from V and 4 from J, leaving 14 bases between them. This CDR3 region has 14 residues. Germline V gene sequence: CDR1 SGDLS, CDR2 YYNGEE. The CDR3 loop reads CASSPSGVGTEAFF. CDR3 in DNA: TGTGCCAGCAGCCCTTCGGGGGTCGGCACTGAAGCTTTCTTT.

The table lists this clone with a few counts. V usage is TRBV9 and J usage is TRBJ1-5; D may be TRBD1 (6 bases). V was clipped by 0 bases and J by 9 bases, with 7 bases between them. Per the germline V gene, CDR1 is SGDLS and CDR2 is YYNGEE. CDR3 length: 12 residues. Here the CDR3 reads CASSVEGGPQHF. The CDR3 DNA reads as TGTGCCAGCAGCGTAGAAGGGGGGCCCCAGCATTTT.

This clone was found a few times. The chain links TRBV9 to TRBJ2-2; TRBD2 is a possible D gene (6 bases). Trimming removed 0 bases at V and 5 bases at J, with 14 bases between. This CDR3 region has 16 residues. The V gene's germline CDR1 is SGDLS and CDR2 YYNGEE. CDR3 sequence reads: CASSVAGGGRTGELFF. In nucleotides, the CDR3 is TGTGCCAGCAGCGTAGCCGGGGGAGGACGGACCGGGGAGCTGTTTTTT.

In this sample, this clone turned up once. The chain employs TRBV18 and TRBJ2-1; TRBD2 matches at 7 bases. The CDR3 is 17 residues long. The V gene's germline CDR1 is KGHSH and CDR2 LQKENI. The V gene end was trimmed by 2 bases and the J gene end by 6 bases; junction bases not matched to a gene: 13. The DNA of the CDR3 is TGTGCCAGCTCACCATTTGGGGGGGGTGCATCCATCAATGAGCAGTTCTTC. Translating gives CASSPFGGGASINEQFF.

The rearrangement uses TRBV7-2 and TRBJ1-3, with a weak D call TRBD1 (6 bases). The CDR3 is made up of 15 amino acids. V was shortened by 3 bases and J by 0 bases, with 9 bases between the two germline ends. Germline loops: CDR1 SGHTA, CDR2 FQGNSA. This CDR3 reads CASSFRGDSGNTIYF. CDR3 bases: TGTGCCAGCAGCTTTAGGGGGGACTCTGGAAACACCATATATTTT.

The chain is built from TRBV28 and TRBJ2-3; 12 nucleotides agree with TRBD2. The germline gives CDR1 MDHEN, CDR2 SYDVKM. There are 17 residues in the CDR3. With 4 bases clipped from V and 4 bases from J, the junction kept 9 bases outside the gene matches. The chain's CDR3 is CASSSPTSGRGADTQYF. In DNA, the CDR3 is TGTGCCAGCAGTTCTCCGACTAGCGGGAGAGGGGCAGATACGCAGTATTTT.

This clone came up a few times. The gene calls are TRBV2 and TRBJ2-1; 10 nucleotides match TRBD2. CDR1 is SNHLY, CDR2 FYNNEI, per germline. The length of the CDR3 is 14 residues. The junction had 4 bases not matched to a gene; V was cut back by 4 bases and J by 7 bases. This chain's CDR3 is CASSVETSGNEQFF. CDR3 sequence (DNA): TGTGCCAGCAGTGTTGAGACTAGCGGGAATGAGCAGTTCTTC.

CDR3 protein: CARDPLGAQYF. DNA of the CDR3: TGTGCCAGAGACCCTTTAGGGGCGCAGTATTTT. The rearrangement links TRBV11-3 to TRBJ2-3; the D gene is possibly TRBD1 (5 bases). Trimming shortened V by 9 bases and J by 10 bases, and 14 bases separated the two germline ends. CDR1 is SGHNT and CDR2 is YENEEA in the germline V gene. The length of the CDR3 is 11 residues.

J is TRBJ2-1 and V is TRBV9, with 7 positions matching TRBD2. There are 17 residues in the CDR3. Germline CDR1 reads SGDLS; CDR2 reads YYNGEE. V shed 0 bases, J shed 10 bases, and the junction held 16 bases outside the gene matches. CDR3 loop: CASSVDPTSVGRREQFF. CDR3 nucleotide sequence: TGTGCCAGCAGCGTAGACCCCACTAGCGTCGGACGGAGGGAGCAGTTCTTC.

The rearrangement links TRBV19 to TRBJ1-5; TRBD1 is a possible D gene (5 bases). The CDR3 totals 14 residues. CDR1 and CDR2 from the germline V gene are LNHDA and SQIVND (reference sequence). V lost 7 bases, J lost 9 bases, and 19 bases lay in between. CDR3 in DNA: TGTGCCAGTAAGGGACCCAGGCCGCAGGCGCCCCAGCATTTT. Its protein product is CASKGPRPQAPQHF.

V is TRBV5-1 and J is TRBJ2-1; D is unresolved. The CDR3 has 15 residues. Germline V gene lookup returns CDR1 SGHRS and CDR2 YFSETQ. V lost 2 bases, J lost 0 bases, and 9 bases lay in between. The CDR3 sequence: CASSFGWSSYNEQFF. CDR3 nucleotides: TGCGCCAGCAGCTTCGGTTGGAGCTCCTACAATGAGCAGTTCTTC.

The chain is built from TRBV7-2 and TRBJ2-7, with TRBD1 matching over 11 bases. V shed 10 bases and J 7 bases; nucleotides not matched to a gene: 15. The germline gives CDR1 SGHTA, CDR2 FQGNSA. This CDR3 is built from 15 residues. CDR3 protein: CATRLIGQGAEEQYF. The CDR3 coding sequence is TGTGCCACCCGGTTAATAGGACAGGGGGCTGAAGAGCAGTACTTC.

This chain connects TRBV18 to TRBJ2-3, with D maybe TRBD2 (5 bases). V was clipped by 6 bases and J by 0 bases, with 19 bases between them. CDR3 length: 17 amino acids. Germline V gene data show CDR1 as KGHSH and CDR2 as LQKENI. This CDR3 reads CASSPPAAALSTDTQYF. The CDR3 nucleotides read TGTGCCAGCTCCCCGCCCGCAGCGGCCCTTAGCACAGATACGCAGTATTTT.

The chain is built from TRBV19 and TRBJ2-5; 10 bases are a match to TRBD1. Per the germline V gene, CDR1 is LNHDA and CDR2 is SQIVND (reference sequence). The CDR3 loop spans 16 amino acids. The V gene end was trimmed by 5 bases and the J gene end by 0 bases; junction bases not matched to a gene: 6. The CDR3 spells CASSLPGQGYQETQYF. In nucleotides, the CDR3 is TGTGCCAGTAGTTTACCGGGACAGGGGTACCAAGAGACCCAGTACTTC.